The rows below give T cell receptor beta chains drawn from one sample of a study of T cell responses to AZD1222 COVID-19 vaccine. Some clones are missing from TCRdb's copy, which holds only in-frame ones; the method was immunoSEQ multiplex PCR. The profile covers over 100,000 clones, with roughly 93% appearing a single time and about 1% taken by the ten largest. Specimen: peripheral blood, collected 28 days after the second AZD1222 dose. These receptors originate from an adult who received the AZD1222 COVID-19 vaccine. CDR3s include the opening cysteine and the closing phenylalanine or tryptophan. The D gene is left open where the match is weak. Where a row states a size, it is once, few, many or the class of an expanded clone; other rows omit it.

-	TRBV9	TRBJ1-2	-	TGTGCCAGCAGCGTAAAGCCCCACTTCGATGGCTACACCTTC	CASSVKPHFDGYTF
-	TRBV3-1/TRBV3-2	TRBJ1-1	-	TGTGCCAGCAGCCGACTCCAGGGAATTACTGAAGCTTTCTTT	CASSRLQGITEAFF
-	TRBV9	TRBJ1-4	-	TGTGCCAGCAGCGGTGGACAGCCCTATGAAAAACTGTTTTTT	CASSGGQPYEKLFF
-	TRBV20-1	TRBJ1-4	-	TGCAGTGCAACCCTTCAGACATACCCGTTTTTT	CSATLQTYPFF
-	TRBV14	TRBJ1-2	-	TGTGCCAGCAGCCAAGATCCGGCGGACTATGGCTACACCTTC	CASSQDPADYGYTF
once	TRBV9	TRBJ2-1	TRBD1	TGTGCCAGCAGCGTAAACAGGGGAAATGAGCAGTTCTTC	CASSVNRGNEQFF
-	TRBV5-6	TRBJ2-3	-	TGTGCCAGCAGCTTAGGAGGGCTTCGCACAGATACGCAGTATTTT	CASSLGGLRTDTQYF
-	TRBV29-1	TRBJ1-1	TRBD1	TGCAGCGTCCTAGGGACAGGGGATTCTAACACTGAAGCTTTCTTT	CSVLGTGDSNTEAFF
-	TRBV7-8	TRBJ1-3	TRBD1	TGTGCCAGCAGCTTAAAGGGGCCGCCGGACAGGCCTGGAAACACCATATATTTT	CASSLKGPPDRPGNTIYF
-	TRBV10-1	TRBJ1-5	TRBD1	TGCGCCAGCAGTCCGCTCCGGGACAGGGGAGATAATCAGCCCCAGCATTTT	CASSPLRDRGDNQPQHF
-	TRBV12-5	TRBJ2-3	TRBD2	TGTGCTAGTGGTTTGACAACGGGAGGGCCAACCGATACGCAGTATTTT	CASGLTTGGPTDTQYF
-	TRBV3-1/TRBV3-2	TRBJ1-6	TRBD1	TGTGCCAGCAGCCAAGGACAGGGGGCGAATTCACCCCTCCACTTT	CASSQGQGANSPLHF
-	TRBV28	TRBJ2-4	-	TGTGCCAGCAGTGAGATTTCTAAGGATGGGATTCAGTACTTC	CASSEISKDGIQYF
-	TRBV2	TRBJ2-3	-	TGTGCCAGCAGGGGGGGGCGCAGCACAGATACGCAGTATTTT	CASRGGRSTDTQYF
-	TRBV4-2	TRBJ2-1	TRBD2	TGTGCCAGCAGCCAAGATACCCGACTAGCGGGAACCAATGAGCAGTTCTTC	CASSQDTRLAGTNEQFF
-	TRBV2	TRBJ2-7	-	TGTGCCAGCAGGGGCGACATTTACGAGCAGTACTTC	CASRGDIYEQYF
-	TRBV3-1/TRBV3-2	TRBJ2-7	-	TGTGCCAGCAGCCAAGGTGTTAGCTCGTCCTACGAGCAGTACTTC	CASSQGVSSSYEQYF
-	TRBV9	TRBJ1-2	TRBD1	TGTGCCAGCAGCGTAGAGGGGGCCCTCTATGGCTACACCTTC	CASSVEGALYGYTF
once	TRBV7-9	TRBJ2-5	-	TGTGCCAGCAGCTTATGGAGCGAGGGAGAGACCCAGTACTTC	CASSLWSEGETQYF
-	TRBV5-1	TRBJ2-7	-	TGCGCCAGCAGCTTGGAGGTCCGGAGAAACGAGCAGTACTTC	CASSLEVRRNEQYF
-	TRBV6-5	TRBJ2-7	-	TGTGCCAGCAGTCCACCAACGTCCTACGAGCAGTACTTC	CASSPPTSYEQYF
-	TRBV19	TRBJ1-1	TRBD1	TGTGCCAGTAGCAAGACAGGGGACCTAAAACCGAACACTGAAGCTTTCTTT	CASSKTGDLKPNTEAFF
-	TRBV2	TRBJ1-2	TRBD1	TGTGCCAGCAGTGAAGGCGGGACAGGTGTTGGCTACACCTTC	CASSEGGTGVGYTF
-	TRBV5-6	TRBJ2-3	TRBD2	TGTGCCAGCAGCTTAAGAGTAGCGGGAGGGGGCACAGATACGCAGTATTTT	CASSLRVAGGGTDTQYF
-	TRBV28	TRBJ1-1	-	TGTGCCAGCAGGGTGGGGGCGAACACTGAAGCTTTCTTT	CASRVGANTEAFF
once	TRBV7-3	TRBJ1-1	-	TGTGCCAGCAGCTTAAACCAGGGGACGAACACTGAAGCTTTCTTT	CASSLNQGTNTEAFF
-	TRBV7-9	TRBJ2-7	-	TGTGCCAGCAGCCCAGCGATCGGGCATTCACCCTCCTACGAGCAGTACTTC	CASSPAIGHSPSYEQYF
once	TRBV27	TRBJ2-1	-	TGTGCCAGCAGTTGGGATGGGGATGAGCAGTTCTTC	CASSWDGDEQFF
-	TRBV7-9	TRBJ2-7	-	TGTGCCAGCAGCACCCGGGCCATCTCCTACGAGCAGTACTTC	CASSTRAISYEQYF
once	TRBV5-1	TRBJ2-5	-	TGCGCCAGCAGCTTGGTTCCGGGCCCAGAGACCCAGTACTTC	CASSLVPGPETQYF
-	TRBV12-5	TRBJ2-3	-	TGTGCTAGTGCGGCCGGGGATACGCAGTATTTT	CASAAGDTQYF
-	TRBV5-8	TRBJ2-2	-	TGTGCCAGCAGCTTGGGACAGACGGACACCGGGGAGCTGTTTTTT	CASSLGQTDTGELFF
few	TRBV3-1/TRBV3-2	TRBJ2-3	TRBD1	TGTGCCAGCAGCCCCTTCGGTGAGGCAGGGGGAACAGATACGCAGTATTTT	CASSPFGEAGGTDTQYF
-	TRBV27	TRBJ1-5	-	TGTGCCAGCAGTTCCTTGGACACTAGCAATCAGCCCCAGCATTTT	CASSSLDTSNQPQHF
-	TRBV7-8	TRBJ2-1	-	TGTGCCAGCAGCCCCCACCGCATCGGGCTAGCGAGCAATGAGCAGTTCTTC	CASSPHRIGLASNEQFF
once	TRBV19	TRBJ1-4	-	TGTGCCAGTAGTTCGATACAGGGATTGGTTAATGAAAAACTGTTTTTT	CASSSIQGLVNEKLFF
-	TRBV5-1	TRBJ2-1	-	TGCGCCAGCAGCGCGGCTTTAAAGCGGGAGCAGTTCTTC	CASSAALKREQFF
-	TRBV7-9	TRBJ2-7	TRBD1	TGTGCCAGCAGCATCAAGTCCGGGACAGGGGCCTACGAGCAGTACTTC	CASSIKSGTGAYEQYF
-	TRBV29-1	TRBJ2-3	-	TGCAGCGTTGAGACGGTAGCGGCTAGCACAGATACGCAGTATTTT	CSVETVAASTDTQYF
-	TRBV27	TRBJ1-3	-	TGTGCCAGCCGGCCCTCGGGCGGAAACACCATATATTTT	CASRPSGGNTIYF
few	TRBV28	TRBJ2-7	-	TGTGCCAGCAGTTTGAGACGGACCCTCTCCTACGAGCAGTACTTC	CASSLRRTLSYEQYF
-	TRBV18	TRBJ2-7	-	TGTGCCAGCTCCAGGGGGGAGGGATTCTACGAGCAGTACTTC	CASSRGEGFYEQYF
-	TRBV5-1	TRBJ2-2	-	TGCGCCAGCAGCTTGGAAGGTACCACCGGGGAGCTGTTTTTT	CASSLEGTTGELFF
once	TRBV25-1	TRBJ2-6	-	TGTGCCAGCGGCAGCTCTGGGGCCAACGTCCTGACTTTC	CASGSSGANVLTF
-	TRBV24-1	TRBJ2-1	-	TGTGCCACCAGTGATTTCGCGGTAGCCAACAGTGAGCAGTTCTTC	CATSDFAVANSEQFF
-	TRBV18	TRBJ1-4	-	TGTGCCAGCTCACCACAGGGGGTAGCAACTAATGAAAAACTGTTTTTT	CASSPQGVATNEKLFF
-	TRBV7-3	TRBJ2-4	TRBD1	TGTGCCAGCCTCCTCCAGGGGCAGGGGGCGGATAACATTCAGTACTTC	CASLLQGQGADNIQYF
-	TRBV12-3/TRBV12-4	TRBJ2-5	-	TGTGCCAGCAGTTTAGGGATGGGAGAGACCCAGTACTTC	CASSLGMGETQYF
-	TRBV28	TRBJ1-4	-	TGTGCCAGCAGGGAACCCCTCGCGGGGGCTGAAAAACTGTTTTTT	CASREPLAGAEKLFF
once	TRBV13	TRBJ2-2	TRBD1	TGTGCCAGCAGCTTAGTGGGACAGGGTCTGGCCGGGGAGCTGTTTTTT	CASSLVGQGLAGELFF
-	TRBV13	TRBJ2-7	-	TGTGCCAGCAGACATCAGTACGGCGAGCAGTACTTC	CASRHQYGEQYF
-	TRBV7-3	TRBJ2-2	TRBD2	TGTGCCACCGGGTGGGGCACTAGCGCTTACACCGGGGAGCTGTTTTTT	CATGWGTSAYTGELFF
-	TRBV6-5	TRBJ2-7	-	TGTGCCAGCACCCTAAACAGAGGGGGAAGGTACGAGCAGTACTTC	CASTLNRGGRYEQYF
-	TRBV5-4	TRBJ2-3	-	TGTGCCAGCAGCCCCAGGTGGCAGGGGCTCACAGATACGCAGTATTTT	CASSPRWQGLTDTQYF
-	TRBV6-5	TRBJ2-7	TRBD2	TGTGCCAGCAGTTCTCGGACTAGATCGACCCACGAGCAGTACTTC	CASSSRTRSTHEQYF
-	TRBV5-1	TRBJ1-1	TRBD1	TGCGCCAGCAGACTGGCCCAGGGGGCTAGTGACGGTGAAGCTTTCTTT	CASRLAQGASDGEAFF
-	TRBV7-9	TRBJ2-7	-	TGTGCCAGCAGCCCAACAGGGCTCTACGAGCAGTACTTC	CASSPTGLYEQYF
-	TRBV4-2	TRBJ2-1	TRBD1	TGTGCCAGCAGCCAAGACAGGGGGCGGAGAGAGCAGTTCTTC	CASSQDRGRREQFF
-	TRBV27	TRBJ2-6	TRBD2	TGTGCCAGCAGACGAACGCCGGGACTAGCGGGAGGAACTGGGGCCAACGTCCTGACTTTC	CASRRTPGLAGGTGANVLTF
-	TRBV28	TRBJ1-5	TRBD1	TGTGCCACCCATAGGGGGCCCAGCACGCCCCAGCATTTT	CATHRGPSTPQHF